The clone carrying this T cell receptor beta chain was detected only a few times. Its antigen is unidentified. Unique molecular identifiers were attached to individual cDNA molecules. In TCRdb, the 5' RACE reads were re-called with MiXCR into one record per CDR3 protein. The profile covers tens of thousands of distinct CDR3 sequences, with around 15% appearing a single time and roughly 3% taken by the ten largest. Trimming took off 5 bases at V and 10 bases at J, with 17 bases between the two ends. From germline, CDR1 is SGHTA and CDR2 FQGNSA. The CDR3 covers 14 residues. This sample was taken from a study of early T cells in non-severe SARS-CoV-2 infection. The study, taken as a whole, reports: Anti-spike CD8 specificities were favored by VDJdb matching, whose results missed private and CD4 specificities.

Sample: whole blood. This receptor was identified in an adult who was a healthcare worker with PCR-confirmed SARS-CoV-2 infection or an uninfected control (not recorded which). The chain has TRBV7-2 and TRBJ2-2; D is undetermined. For the CDR3, the DNA is TGTGCCAGCAGCCCCCGACTTTTGGCTGAGGAGCTGTTTTTT. Amino acid sequence: CASSPRLLAEELFF.